This TCR beta chain was identified in a study of T cells in tuberculosis listed by TCRdb under 2018. In terms of the full investigation: To characterize T cells specific for the mycobacterial lipid antigen glucose monomycolate (GMM), the study used CD1B tetramers together with high-throughput TCR immunosequencing. With over nine people per group, a South African clinical cohort compared IGRA-negative adolescents, IGRA-positive adolescents with latent tuberculosis, and adults with active tuberculosis. PBMC from active tuberculosis patients were archived either before standard anti-tuberculosis treatment began or within 7 days of the start of that treatment. Study-wide conclusions, independent of this receptor: Clinical samples were selected based on which cryopreserved specimens were available, and the active tuberculosis cases were adults whereas the controls were adolescents. With the diverse GMM-specific repertoire as input, a classifier achieved 85% to 90% accuracy (AUROC around 0.88), whereas GEM motif frequencies as input gave roughly 70% accuracy. Shorter CDR3-alpha lengths in active tuberculosis patients partly drove the smaller NN-distances, and the TCR-beta difference was not statistically significant. Active tuberculosis TCR-alpha repertoires showed smaller mean NN-distances to GMM-specific TCRs than IGRA-negative controls, suggesting clonal expansion of these TCRs.

CDR1 and CDR2, per the germline V gene, are SGHTA and FQGNSA. The CDR3 spans 12 residues, from the cysteine through the phenylalanine. Only the CDR3 DNA stays, 36 bases, in frame from base 1. Trimming costs V 4 bases and J 3 bases, and their ends lie 6 bases apart. TCR libraries were generated with the immunoSEQ multiplex PCR assay, using TCR-beta and/or TCR-alpha/delta assays for each sample. The Illumina high-throughput platform was used to sequence the amplified TCR libraries. Per the authors' processing: Clustering and dimensionality reduction were performed using pairwise TCRdist distances among GMM-specific receptors from ex vivo sorted or in vitro expanded T cells. The score assigned to each clinical repertoire was mean NN-distance, meaning the average TCRdist to the nearest 10% of tetramer-positive reference sequences. GEM TCR motif frequency was calculated as the fraction of unique TCRs that matched known GEM sequences by V/J usage and CDR3 length. Active tuberculosis was classified by linear discriminant analysis with leave-one-out cross-validation, implemented in scikit-learn. What TCRdb holds here is the immuneACCESS table cut down to in-frame rearrangements. Part of the clones is not present; checked against another copy, under half of the missing clones reflect an unresolved V gene, and the others are unexplained. D and trimming were read from the DNA, whereas the V and J calls and clone size are those reported in that table. For this sample there are tens of thousands of clones; about 92% appear just once. The top ten constitute approximately 6.8% of the sample.

The time point label corresponds to: new active TB diagnosis, blood taken before or within 7 days of starting treatment. Patients with active tuberculosis were defined as newly diagnosed, HIV-seronegative South African adults aged 18 years or older. Confirmation of active tuberculosis was based on positive sputum smear microscopy and/or a positive M. tuberculosis culture. Immunosequencing was performed on unsorted cryopreserved PBMC, with about 100,000 T cells per clinical donor covered on average. With respect to this clone: The target of this receptor is not known. No base quality values were provided; no much bigger clone lies one nucleotide off.

Sequencing was performed on PBMCs, taken at tuberculosis diagnosis. The rearrangement combines TRBV7-2 with TRBJ2-5; the D gene assignment is ambiguous. This clonotype was sampled from an adult with tuberculosis. Some clones in this sample may be carry-over from other donors' samples. The CDR3: CASSSVKETQYF. DNA sequence: TGTGCCAGCAGCTCCGTAAAAGAGACCCAGTACTTC.